The 31 T cell receptor beta chains below all came from one sample that was sequenced in a study of T cells after yellow fever vaccination. TCRdb analysed the 5' RACE reads with MiXCR anew, one entry per CDR3 protein. The data hold 500,000 to 650,000 distinct CDR3 sequences, with roughly an eighth observed a single time. Sequenced here: PBMCs, sampled on the day of the yellow fever booster vaccination. These receptors were taken from a man aged 30 to 39 who received the YFV17D yellow fever vaccine.

The V and J genes are TRBV12-3 or TRBV12-4 and TRBJ2-1; 12 nucleotides align to TRBD2. The CDR3 has 15 residues. After removal of 7 bases from V and 8 bases from J, the junction contained 9 bases not matched to a gene. CDR3 nucleotide sequence: TGTGCCAGCACCCAACTAGCGGGAGGTATCTATGAGCAGTTCTTC. It translates to CASTQLAGGIYEQFF.

The table lists this clonotype with a few counts. The rearrangement links TRBV15 to TRBJ2-3; the D is unclear. CDR1 is LNHNV and CDR2 is YYDKDF in the germline V gene (reference sequence). The germline V and J ends were trimmed by 7 bases and 0 bases, with 17 bases remaining between them. This CDR3 has 16 residues. The CDR3, as DNA: TGTGCCACCACCGCCTCTCTAGTCACAAGCACAGATACGCAGTATTTT. This gives the protein CATTASLVTSTDTQYF.

The chain is built from TRBV6-1 and TRBJ1-5; a possible D gene is TRBD1 (5 bases). The germline V gene has CDR1 MNHNS and CDR2 SASEGT. The CDR3 sequence is 13 residues long. V lost 5 bases and J 4 bases, leaving 9 bases between the germline ends. The CDR3 coding sequence is TGTGCCAGCAGTCGACAGAGAAATCAGCCCCAGCATTTT. Amino acid sequence: CASSRQRNQPQHF.

The J gene is TRBJ2-1, the V gene TRBV20-1, with TRBD2 matching 12 bases. Germline CDR1 reads DFQATT; CDR2 reads SNEGSKA (reference sequence). Unmatched junction bases numbered 8, after V lost 5 bases and J lost 6 bases. The CDR3 totals 15 residues. In DNA form, the CDR3 reads TGCAGTGCTGCTGGACTAGCGGGATGGGGCAATGAGCAGTTCTTC. Its translation is CSAAGLAGWGNEQFF.

Only a few counts were recorded for this clonotype. The V and J genes are TRBV6-6 and TRBJ1-4; possibly TRBD1 for D (6 bases). This CDR3 comprises 13 residues. Germline V CDR1 and CDR2: MNHNY, SVGAGI (reference sequence). The V gene lost 8 bases and the J gene lost 7 bases, with 14 bases spanning the gap. In DNA, the CDR3 is TGTGCCAGCGAAGGGACATCGGGTGAAAAACTGTTTTTT. As protein: CASEGTSGEKLFF.

Only a few counts were recorded for this clonotype. J is TRBJ2-6 and V is TRBV14, with TRBD1 identical over 10 bases. Germline CDR1 reads SGHDN; CDR2 reads FVKESK. This CDR3 is built from 18 residues. V shed 1 base, J shed 7 bases, and the junction held 10 bases outside the gene matches. The CDR3 loop is CASSQARTGGNGANVLTF. The CDR3 DNA is TGTGCCAGCAGCCAAGCCCGGACAGGGGGGAATGGAGCCAACGTCCTGACTTTC.

The rearrangement links TRBV2 to TRBJ1-1; tentatively, D is TRBD1 (5 bases). The V end lost 11 bases, the J end lost 0 bases, and 13 bases lay between the germline ends. The CDR3 sequence is 13 residues long. Looked up from germline, CDR1 is SNHLY and CDR2 is FYNNEI. CDR3 sequence (DNA): TGTGCCCGCCCAGGGTTGGTGAACACTGAAGCTTTCTTT. Amino acids: CARPGLVNTEAFF.

The V and J genes are TRBV12-3 or TRBV12-4 and TRBJ2-2; D perhaps matches TRBD2 (5 bases). The length of the CDR3 is 15 residues. V was trimmed by 5 bases and J by 5 bases, leaving 15 bases between them. The CDR3 region has the DNA TGTGCCAGCAGTGATTGGACTCTAACGACCGGGGAGCTGTTTTTT. Amino acid sequence: CASSDWTLTTGELFF.

V gene TRBV7-2 combines with J gene TRBJ2-7, with no clear D. Per germline, CDR1 SGHTA and CDR2 FQGNSA. The CDR3 consists of 14 residues. With 7 bases removed from V and 5 bases from J, the gap between germline ends came to 18 bases. CDR3 DNA: TGTGCCAGCAACAATCCCTTCGGTTCTCACGAGCAGTACTTC. Protein sequence: CASNNPFGSHEQYF.

The V call is TRBV7-3, the J call TRBJ1-6; possibly TRBD1 for D (5 bases). Germline-derived CDR1 and CDR2 are SGHTA and FQGTGA. V was clipped by 5 bases and J by 6 bases, with 11 bases between them. The CDR3 has 14 residues. The CDR3 is CASSEAGFNSPLHF. The CDR3 DNA is TGTGCCAGCAGCGAAGCAGGGTTTAATTCACCCCTCCACTTT.

The chain has TRBV18 and TRBJ2-1; 8 bases agree with TRBD2. The germline V gene has CDR1 KGHSH and CDR2 LQKENI. J gave up 2 bases and V 2 bases, and 2 bases lay outside the gene matches. The CDR3 consists of 15 residues. The DNA for the CDR3 is TGTGCCAGCTCACCAACACTAGCGGCCTACAATGAGCAGTTCTTC. Its protein is CASSPTLAAYNEQFF.

This clonotype appeared a few times. The rearrangement joins TRBV4-3 to TRBJ2-5, with a tentative D call TRBD2 (6 bases). V lost 1 base, J lost 3 bases, and 12 bases lay in between. The CDR3 has 15 residues. CDR1 is LGHNA, CDR2 YSLEER, per germline. CDR3 sequence reads: CASSQAATREETQYF. For the CDR3, the DNA is TGCGCCAGCAGCCAAGCTGCGACTAGAGAAGAGACCCAGTACTTC.

This clonotype was counted a few times. The V and J genes are TRBV6-2 or TRBV6-3 and TRBJ2-5; perhaps TRBD2 as D (6 bases). Germline V gives CDR1 MNHEY, CDR2 SVGEGT. This CDR3 is built from 14 residues. V was shortened by 1 base and J by 2 bases, with 8 bases between the two germline ends. CDR3 residues: CASSYYGGQETQYF. In DNA, the CDR3 is TGTGCCAGCAGTTACTACGGGGGACAAGAGACCCAGTACTTC.

This clonotype turned up a few times. J is TRBJ1-3 and V is TRBV6-1; TRBD1 aligns across 7 bases. The CDR3 spans 13 residues. Germline CDR1 MNHNS, CDR2 SASEGT. Unmatched junction bases numbered 4, after V lost 4 bases and J lost 7 bases. CDR3 sequence (DNA): TGTGCCAGCAGTGTCACGGGACAGAACACCATATATTTT. This translates into CASSVTGQNTIYF.

The chain uses TRBV20-1 and TRBJ2-1, with no clear D. V was trimmed by 5 bases and J by 8 bases, leaving 13 bases between them. CDR3 size: 12 residues. CDR1 and CDR2 from the germline V gene are DFQATT and SNEGSKA (reference sequence). The CDR3 coding sequence is TGCAGTGCTCTCCGTATAGTCGATGAGCAGTTCTTC. Protein: CSALRIVDEQFF.

The V call is TRBV6-5, the J call TRBJ2-2; 10 nucleotides line up with TRBD1. After removal of 4 bases from V and 4 bases from J, the junction contained 6 bases not matched to a gene. CDR3 length: 16 amino acids. Germline V gene lookup returns CDR1 MNHEY and CDR2 SVGAGI. The DNA of the CDR3 is TGTGCCAGCAGTTCCTCCGGGACAGGGGCCACCGGGGAGCTGTTTTTT. It encodes CASSSSGTGATGELFF.

The chain has TRBV10-1 and TRBJ2-1; D assignment may be TRBD1 or TRBD2 (5 bases each). V shed 2 bases and J shed 5 bases, with 22 bases lying between them. The CDR3 has 18 amino acids. The germline CDR1 and CDR2 sequences are WNHNN and SYGVQD (reference sequence). The CDR3 DNA reads TGCGCCAGCAGTGAGACCCCCTCTGGACACGGGACGCACAATGAGCAGTTCTTC. It codes for CASSETPSGHGTHNEQFF.

This clonotype has a single count. This chain uses TRBV7-2 with TRBJ1-2, with 9 bases identical to TRBD1. Trimming at V came to 5 bases and at J to 7 bases, leaving 11 bases not matched to a gene. The CDR3 covers 15 residues. CDR1 and CDR2 (germline): SGHTA, FQGNSA. The CDR3 DNA is TGTGCCAGCAGCGCTCCCGGGACAGGGATCGGTGGCTACACCTTC. It is translated as CASSAPGTGIGGYTF.

The CDR3 protein is CASSPPMGSGGYTF. The CDR3 region has the DNA TGTGCCAGCTCACCACCGATGGGATCGGGTGGCTACACCTTC. The V and J genes are TRBV18 and TRBJ1-2; D not resolved. V gave up 0 bases and J gave up 7 bases, with 12 bases separating them. Germline V gene lookup returns CDR1 KGHSH and CDR2 LQKENI. The CDR3 runs to 14 residues.

In this sample, this clonotype turned up a few times. J is TRBJ2-7 and V is TRBV5-1; D is ambiguous. Germline V gene sequence: CDR1 SGHRS, CDR2 YFSETQ. The CDR3 is made up of 18 amino acids. The V gene lost 4 bases and the J gene lost 0 bases, with 23 bases spanning the gap. This CDR3 reads CASSPKGDISLDSYEQYF. The CDR3 nucleotides read TGCGCCAGCAGCCCGAAAGGAGACATTAGCCTCGACTCCTACGAGCAGTACTTC.

This clonotype appeared a few times. The V call is TRBV2, the J call TRBJ2-7; 9 bases are shared with TRBD2. Germline V gene lookup returns CDR1 SNHLY and CDR2 FYNNEI. Trimming took 4 bases from V and 3 from J; bases not matched to a gene: 4. The CDR3 spans 14 residues. In nucleotides, the CDR3 is TGTGCCAGCAGTGGACTAGCGGCAATCTACGAGCAGTACTTC. It specifies CASSGLAAIYEQYF.

The chain links TRBV20-1 to TRBJ2-4; D remains ambiguous. Per the germline V gene, CDR1 is DFQATT and CDR2 is SNEGSKA (reference sequence). Trimming cost V 5 bases and J 0 bases, with 14 bases left between them. The CDR3 spans 15 residues. The CDR3 DNA sequence: TGCAGTGCTGTGGTCGGGCCAATAGCCAAAAACATTCAGTACTTC. Its protein is CSAVVGPIAKNIQYF.

This clonotype showed up many times. The rearrangement joins TRBV2 to TRBJ2-3; D might be TRBD1 (5 bases). Germline CDR1 is SNHLY and CDR2 is FYNNEI. V was trimmed by 6 bases and J by 2 bases, leaving 9 bases between them. CDR3 length equals 13 residues. The CDR3 protein is CASRTDNTDTQYF. The CDR3 nucleotides read TGTGCCAGCAGGACAGATAACACAGATACGCAGTATTTT. The full variable domain, rest sourced from reference TRBV2 and TRBJ2-3, is EPEVTQTPSHQVTQMGQEVILRCVPISNHLYFYWYRQILGQKVEFLVSFYNNEISEKSEIFDDQFSVERPDGSNFTLKIRSTKLEDSAMYFCASRTDNTDTQYFGPGTRLTVL.

This clonotype has a handful of counts. The chain's CDR3 is CASSMWVGGETQYF. In DNA form, the CDR3 reads TGTGCCAGCAGCATGTGGGTAGGGGGGGAGACCCAGTACTTC. This chain connects TRBV12-3 or TRBV12-4 to TRBJ2-5; D could derive from TRBD1 or TRBD2 (6 bases each). The CDR3 has 14 residues. Trimming removed 6 bases at V and 5 bases at J, with 16 bases between.

This clonotype was observed at least ten times. The V gene is TRBV6-2 or TRBV6-3, the J gene TRBJ2-3; TRBD1 might be the D (5 bases). V lost 8 bases and J lost 6, with 12 bases in between. The CDR3 is 12 amino acids. Looked up from germline, CDR1 is MNHEY and CDR2 is SVGEGT. CDR3 coding DNA: TGTGCCAGCGGGGCAGGCAGCGATACGCAGTATTTT. Protein sequence: CASGAGSDTQYF.

The rearrangement uses TRBV20-1 and TRBJ2-7, with 7 bases identical to TRBD1. V shed 1 base and J 5 bases; nucleotides not matched to a gene: 8. This CDR3 region has 14 residues. The V gene's germline CDR1 is DFQATT and CDR2 SNEGSKA (reference sequence). For the CDR3, the DNA is TGCAGTGCTAGAGGTAGCGATGACAGGGACGAGCAGTACTTC. Protein product: CSARGSDDRDEQYF.

There are a few counts of this clonotype. The rearrangement links TRBV10-3 to TRBJ1-3; D not certain. CDR3 length equals 13 residues. The V gene lost 0 bases and the J gene lost 6 bases, with 6 bases spanning the gap. Germline CDR1 ENHRY, CDR2 SYGVKD. This chain's CDR3 is CAISESTENTIYF. CDR3 coding DNA: TGTGCCATCAGTGAGTCGACCGAAAACACCATATATTTT.

The gene calls are TRBV20-1 and TRBJ2-2; 9 bases are a match to TRBD2. The germline gives CDR1 DFQATT, CDR2 SNEGSKA (reference sequence). The CDR3 has 15 amino acids. V shed 3 bases, J shed 7 bases, and the junction held 9 bases outside the gene matches. CDR3 coding DNA: TGCAGTGCTAGGTCGTCTAGCGGGACGGGCGGGGAGCTGTTTTTT. This encodes CSARSSSGTGGELFF.

In this sample, this clonotype turned up a few times. V gene TRBV5-1 combines with J gene TRBJ2-1; D is unclear. V lost 1 base and J 0 bases, leaving 11 bases between the germline ends. Germline-derived CDR1 and CDR2 are SGHRS and YFSETQ. The CDR3 is 16 amino acids. Here the CDR3 reads CASSLTSFSSYNEQFF. DNA of the CDR3: TGCGCCAGCAGCTTGACTTCCTTTAGCTCCTACAATGAGCAGTTCTTC. The full variable domain, rest sourced from reference TRBV5-1 and TRBJ2-1, is KAGVTQTPRYLIKTRGQQVTLSCSPISGHRSVSWYQQTPGQGLQFLFEYFSETQRNKGNFPGRFSGRQFSNSRSEMNVSTLELGDSALYLCASSLTSFSSYNEQFFGPGTRLTVL.

A few counts support this clonotype. The chain joins TRBV6-2 or TRBV6-3 to TRBJ2-5; 7 nucleotides align to TRBD2. The CDR3 loop spans 14 amino acids. Germline assignment: CDR1 MNHEY and CDR2 SVGEGT. V dropped 7 bases and J dropped 5; count of bases not matched to a gene: 10. The CDR3 here is CASTLGGSGETQYF. CDR3 in DNA: TGTGCCAGCACTCTAGGCGGGAGTGGGGAGACCCAGTACTTC.

This clonotype has more than one count but fewer than ten. The J gene is TRBJ2-7, the V gene TRBV7-2; no clear D. Per germline, CDR1 SGHTA and CDR2 FQGNSA. This CDR3 is 15 amino acids long. Between the trimmed V and J ends, which lost 1 base and 2 bases, there was a span of 12 bases. The CDR3 sequence is CASSLVRRTAYEQYF. The CDR3 DNA is TGTGCCAGCAGCTTAGTACGCAGGACCGCCTACGAGCAGTACTTC.